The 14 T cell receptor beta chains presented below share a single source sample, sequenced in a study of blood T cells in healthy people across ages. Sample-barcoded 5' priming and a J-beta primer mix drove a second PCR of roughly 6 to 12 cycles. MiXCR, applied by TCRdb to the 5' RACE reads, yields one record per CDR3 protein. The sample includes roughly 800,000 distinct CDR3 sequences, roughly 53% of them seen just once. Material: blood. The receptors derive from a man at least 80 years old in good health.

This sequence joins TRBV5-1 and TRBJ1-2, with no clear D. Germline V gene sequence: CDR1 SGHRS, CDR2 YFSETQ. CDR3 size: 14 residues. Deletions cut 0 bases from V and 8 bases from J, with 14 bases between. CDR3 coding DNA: TGCGCCAGCAGCTTGGTCCTCGGGCCAGAAGGCTACACCTTC. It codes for CASSLVLGPEGYTF.

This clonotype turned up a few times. The DNA for the CDR3 is TGTGCCAGCACAGTGGGGAACTATGGCTACACCTTC. Its translation is CASTVGNYGYTF. This chain links TRBV2 with TRBJ1-2, with no clear D. CDR1 SNHLY and CDR2 FYNNEI come from the germline V gene. V was trimmed by 7 bases and J by 2 bases, leaving 8 bases between them. The CDR3 spans 12 residues. Complete variable domain (other parts from reference TRBV2 and TRBJ1-2): EPEVTQTPSHQVTQMGQEVILRCVPISNHLYFYWYRQILGQKVEFLVSFYNNEISEKSEIFDDQFSVERPDGSNFTLKIRSTKLEDSAMYFCASTVGNYGYTFGSGTRLTVV.

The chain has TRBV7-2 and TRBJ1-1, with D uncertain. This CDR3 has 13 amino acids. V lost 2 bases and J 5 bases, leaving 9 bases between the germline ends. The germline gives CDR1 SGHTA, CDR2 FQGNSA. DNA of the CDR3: TGTGCCAGCAGCTTACATAGTGTAACTGAAGCTTTCTTT. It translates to CASSLHSVTEAFF.

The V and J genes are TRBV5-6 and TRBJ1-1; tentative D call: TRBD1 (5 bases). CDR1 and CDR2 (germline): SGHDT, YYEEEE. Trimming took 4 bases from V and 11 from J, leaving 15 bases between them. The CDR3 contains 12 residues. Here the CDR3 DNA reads TGTGCCAGCAGCCAACAGGACCGAGGGGCTTTCTTT. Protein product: CASSQQDRGAFF.

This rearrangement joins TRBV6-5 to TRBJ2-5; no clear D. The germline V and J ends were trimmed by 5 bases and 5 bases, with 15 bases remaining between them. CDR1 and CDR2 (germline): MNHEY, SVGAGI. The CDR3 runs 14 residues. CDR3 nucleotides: TGTGCCAGCAGTGATCCGGGTCCTGGGGAGACCCAGTACTTC. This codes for CASSDPGPGETQYF.

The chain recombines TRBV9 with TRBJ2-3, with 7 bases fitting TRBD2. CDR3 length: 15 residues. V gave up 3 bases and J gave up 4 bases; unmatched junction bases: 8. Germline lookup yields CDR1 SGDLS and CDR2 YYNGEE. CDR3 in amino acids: CASSAGTIVSDTQYF. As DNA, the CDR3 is TGTGCCAGCAGCGCCGGGACTATTGTCTCAGATACGCAGTATTTT.

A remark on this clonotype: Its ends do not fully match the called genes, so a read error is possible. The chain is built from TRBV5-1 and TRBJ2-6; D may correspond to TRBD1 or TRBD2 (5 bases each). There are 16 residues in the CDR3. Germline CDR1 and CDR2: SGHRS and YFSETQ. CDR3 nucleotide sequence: TGCGCCAGCAGCCGGGACCCGAACTCTGGGGCCAACGTCCGGACTTTC. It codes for CASSRDPNSGANVRTF.

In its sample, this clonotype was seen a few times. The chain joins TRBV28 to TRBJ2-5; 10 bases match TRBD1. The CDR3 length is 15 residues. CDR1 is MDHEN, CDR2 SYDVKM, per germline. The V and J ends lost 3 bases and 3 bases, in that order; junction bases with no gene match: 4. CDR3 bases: TGTGCCAGCAGTTTGTGGACAGGGGGAAAAGAGACCCAGTACTTC. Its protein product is CASSLWTGGKETQYF. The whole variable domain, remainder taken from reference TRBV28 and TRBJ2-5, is DVKVTQSSRYLVKRTGEKVFLECVQDMDHENMFWYRQDPGLGLRLIYFSYDVKMKEKGDIPEGYSVSREKKERFSLILESASTNQTSMYLCASSLWTGGKETQYFGPGTRLLVL.

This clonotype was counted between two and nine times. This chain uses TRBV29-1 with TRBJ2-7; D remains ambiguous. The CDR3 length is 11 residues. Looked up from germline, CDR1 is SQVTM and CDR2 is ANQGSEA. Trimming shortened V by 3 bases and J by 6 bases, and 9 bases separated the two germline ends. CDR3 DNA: TGCAGCGTTGACTTCGGCAGCGAGCAGTACTTC. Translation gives CSVDFGSEQYF.

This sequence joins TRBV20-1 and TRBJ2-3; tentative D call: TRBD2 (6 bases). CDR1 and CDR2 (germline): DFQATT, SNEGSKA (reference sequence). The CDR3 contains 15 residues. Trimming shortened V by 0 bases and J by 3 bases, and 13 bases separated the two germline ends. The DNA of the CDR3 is TGCAGTGCTAGAGATAGTCCGGCGGGGACAGATACGCAGTATTTT. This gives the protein CSARDSPAGTDTQYF.

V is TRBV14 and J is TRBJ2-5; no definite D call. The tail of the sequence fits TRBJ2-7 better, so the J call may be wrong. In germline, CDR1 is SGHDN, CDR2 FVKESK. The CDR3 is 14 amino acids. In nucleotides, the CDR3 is TGTGCCAGCAGCCAGGGAAACAGACACTACGAGCAGTACTTC. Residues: CASSQGNRHYEQYF.

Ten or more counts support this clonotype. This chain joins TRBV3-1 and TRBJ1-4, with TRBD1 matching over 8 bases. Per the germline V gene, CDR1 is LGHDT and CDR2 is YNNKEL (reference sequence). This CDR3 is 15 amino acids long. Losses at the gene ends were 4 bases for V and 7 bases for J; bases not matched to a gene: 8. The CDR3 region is CASSPRTGSGEKLFF. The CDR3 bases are TGTGCCAGCAGCCCCCGGACAGGGTCGGGTGAAAAACTGTTTTTT.

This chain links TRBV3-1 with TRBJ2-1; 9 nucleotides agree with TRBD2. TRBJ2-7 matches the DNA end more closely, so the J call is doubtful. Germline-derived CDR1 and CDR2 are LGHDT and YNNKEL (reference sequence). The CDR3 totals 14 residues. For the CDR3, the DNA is TGTGCCAGCAGCCAAGAGGGACTAGCCAATGAGCAGTACTTC. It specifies CASSQEGLANEQYF.

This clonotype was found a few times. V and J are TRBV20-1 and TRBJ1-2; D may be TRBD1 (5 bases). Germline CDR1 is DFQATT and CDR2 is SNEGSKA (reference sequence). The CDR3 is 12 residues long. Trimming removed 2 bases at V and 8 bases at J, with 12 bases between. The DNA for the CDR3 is TGCAGTGCTAGAACCGGCCAGGGCGGCTACACCTTC. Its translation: CSARTGQGGYTF.